These 30 T cell receptor beta chains came from one sample sequenced in a study of blood T cell repertoires in COVID-19. Libraries were prepared by immunoSEQ multiplex PCR; TCRdb keeps only in-frame clonotypes and omits some of them. Found here are some 150,000 clones, approximately 89% of them singletons; the top ten hold approximately 0.8%. The sequencing input was PBMCs or T cells enriched from blood (not recorded which). The receptors here all came from a woman between 18 and 29 years old who had recovered from COVID-19.

This clone was picked up a small number of times. The chain has TRBV5-1 and TRBJ2-5; D is perhaps TRBD1 (6 bases). V lost 7 bases and J lost 5, with 18 bases in between. The CDR3 spans 14 residues. Germline values: CDR1 SGHRS, CDR2 YFSETQ. The CDR3, as DNA: TGCGCCAGCTCCCGGGACACACGAACGGAGACCCAGTACTTC. Protein product: CASSRDTRTETQYF.

The rearrangement links TRBV6-2 or TRBV6-3 to TRBJ2-7, with TRBD2 matching 10 bases. Germline CDR1 MNHEY, CDR2 SVGEGT. The J segment lost 5 bases and the V segment lost 0 bases, leaving 4 bases of the junction unmatched. This CDR3 contains 15 residues. The CDR3 protein is CASSYSASGSDEQYF. The CDR3 bases are TGTGCCAGCAGTTACTCGGCTAGCGGGAGCGACGAGCAGTACTTC.

The chain uses TRBV7-8 and TRBJ2-5; 13 positions agree with TRBD2. The CDR3 loop spans 18 amino acids. Germline values: CDR1 SGHVS, CDR2 FQNEAQ. The ends lost 5 bases at V and 2 bases at J; junction bases unmatched: 11. The CDR3 nucleotides read TGTGCCAGCAGCCCACAAGCCACTAGCGGGAGGGGTCAAGAGACCCAGTACTTC. Amino acids: CASSPQATSGRGQETQYF. Looking up the rest from reference TRBV7-8 and TRBJ2-5 gives the full variable domain: GAGVSQSPRYKVAKRGQDVALRCDPISGHVSLFWYQQALGQGPEFLTYFQNEAQLDKSGLPSDRFFAERPEGSVSTLKIQRTQQEDSAVYLCASSPQATSGRGQETQYFGPGTRLLVL.

At least ten counts were recorded for this clone. Other DNA sequences in the sample encode the same CDR3. V and J are TRBV9 and TRBJ2-2, with 10 bases matching TRBD2. V lost 3 bases and J lost 1; bases outside the gene matches: 3. CDR1 is SGDLS and CDR2 is YYNGEE in the germline V gene. This CDR3 is 16 amino acids long. The CDR3 region is CASSAGLAVNTGELFF. CDR3 nucleotide sequence: TGTGCCAGCAGCGCAGGACTAGCGGTGAACACCGGGGAGCTGTTTTTT.

The chain employs TRBV29-1 and TRBJ2-1; 9 nucleotides line up with TRBD2. Germline CDR1 reads SQVTM; CDR2 reads ANQGSEA. This CDR3 contains 13 residues. The ends lost 6 bases at V and 5 bases at J; junction bases unmatched: 5. The CDR3 nucleotides read TGCAGCGTCGTGACTAGCGGTAACAATGAGCAGTTCTTC. Translation: CSVVTSGNNEQFF.

The V gene is TRBV6-1, the J gene TRBJ2-2, with 7 bases lining up with TRBD1. Germline assignment: CDR1 MNHNS and CDR2 SASEGT. The CDR3 runs to 15 residues. V lost 0 bases, J lost 4 bases, and 2 bases stayed unmatched. The CDR3 DNA reads TGTGCCAGCAGTGAAGCGGCAGGGGGCACCGGGGAGCTGTTTTTT. It is translated as CASSEAAGGTGELFF.

This sequence joins TRBV28 and TRBJ2-2; D possibly corresponds to TRBD1 (5 bases). From germline, CDR1 is MDHEN and CDR2 SYDVKM. The length of the CDR3 is 17 residues. V was clipped by 8 bases and J by 0 bases, with 19 bases between them. The CDR3 DNA sequence: TGTGCCAGCTCTGTTTCCAGGGAAGGAACGAACACCGGGGAGCTGTTTTTT. Residues: CASSVSREGTNTGELFF.

The gene calls are TRBV2 and TRBJ2-7; 8 bases agree with TRBD2. Per germline, CDR1 SNHLY and CDR2 FYNNEI. The CDR3 runs to 14 residues. Trimming cost V 6 bases and J 6 bases; bases outside gene matches: 10. CDR3 sequence reads: CASSVGLAPSEQYF. The CDR3 DNA reads TGTGCCAGCAGCGTAGGACTAGCTCCGTCCGAGCAGTACTTC. Variable domain in full (rest from reference TRBV2 and TRBJ2-7): EPEVTQTPSHQVTQMGQEVILRCVPISNHLYFYWYRQILGQKVEFLVSFYNNEISEKSEIFDDQFSVERPDGSNFTLKIRSTKLEDSAMYFCASSVGLAPSEQYFGPGTRLTVT.

This clone came up a few times. This chain joins TRBV5-1 and TRBJ2-7; the match to TRBD1 covers 9 bases. The trim removed 0 bases at V and 4 bases at J, leaving 14 bases unmatched. Germline CDR1 and CDR2: SGHRS and YFSETQ. This CDR3 comprises 18 residues. The CDR3 sequence: CASSLDPGTGRSGYEQYF. DNA of the CDR3: TGCGCCAGCAGCTTGGACCCCGGGACAGGGCGAAGTGGGTACGAGCAGTACTTC.

The rearrangement links TRBV7-2 to TRBJ2-3, with a weak D call TRBD2 (6 bases). Germline lookup yields CDR1 SGHTA and CDR2 FQGNSA. The CDR3 is 15 residues long. Trimming removed 5 bases at V and 5 bases at J, with 17 bases between. CDR3 sequence reads: CASSPRRVSGDTQYF. The CDR3 DNA is TGTGCCAGCAGCCCCCGAAGGGTTAGCGGAGATACGCAGTATTTT. The full variable domain, with the rest looked up from reference TRBV7-2 and TRBJ2-3, is GAGVSQSPSNKVTEKGKDVELRCDPISGHTALYWYRQSLGQGLEFLIYFQGNSAPDKSGLPSDRFSAERTGGSVSTLTIQRTQQEDSAVYLCASSPRRVSGDTQYFGPGTRLTVL.

The count of this clone is one. This chain connects TRBV5-5 to TRBJ1-3, with D tentatively TRBD1 (5 bases). CDR1 is SGHKS and CDR2 is YYEKEE in the germline V gene (reference sequence). The ends were cut back, 4 bases at V and 4 bases at J, with 15 bases in the middle. This CDR3 spans 15 amino acids. The CDR3 reads CASSLGARVGNTIYF. The CDR3 nucleotides are TGTGCCAGCAGCCTAGGGGCTAGGGTGGGAAACACCATATATTTT.

This chain joins TRBV9 and TRBJ2-2; D is ambiguous. Germline CDR1 reads SGDLS; CDR2 reads YYNGEE. The V gene lost 4 bases and the J gene lost 5 bases, with 12 bases spanning the gap. The CDR3 extends over 14 amino acids. The CDR3 here is CASSPAGATGELFF. In DNA form, the CDR3 reads TGTGCCAGCAGCCCCGCCGGAGCAACCGGGGAGCTGTTTTTT.

The chain couples TRBV6-5 to TRBJ1-2, with 7 bases aligning to TRBD1. Germline V gene data show CDR1 as MNHEY and CDR2 as SVGAGI. Trimming took 7 bases from V and 7 from J; bases not matched to a gene: 6. The length of the CDR3 is 12 residues. The chain's CDR3 is CASTDRVRGYTF. CDR3 coding DNA: TGTGCCAGCACCGACAGGGTGCGTGGCTACACCTTC.

The chain employs TRBV28 and TRBJ2-1, with D perhaps matching TRBD1 (5 bases). V was pared by 7 bases and J by 6 bases, with 7 bases between. The CDR3 totals 11 residues. Per the germline V gene, CDR1 is MDHEN and CDR2 is SYDVKM. This chain's CDR3 is CASTGRNEQFF. DNA of the CDR3: TGTGCCAGCACAGGGCGCAATGAGCAGTTCTTC.

The rearrangement uses TRBV5-1 and TRBJ1-4, with D maybe TRBD1 (6 bases). V was cut by 4 bases and J by 6 bases, with 13 bases left in between. The germline CDR1 and CDR2 sequences are SGHRS and YFSETQ. The CDR3 spans 14 residues. In DNA, the CDR3 is TGCGCCAGCAGCCGAGGGGGAGCGGATGAAAAACTGTTTTTT. As protein: CASSRGGADEKLFF.

The chain has TRBV4-1 and TRBJ1-1; D is uncertain. Trimming took off 5 bases at V and 4 bases at J, with 17 bases between the two ends. The CDR3 has 15 amino acids. The germline CDR1 and CDR2 sequences are MGHRA and YSYEKL. CDR3: CASSLQPLASTEAFF. CDR3 coding DNA: TGCGCCAGCAGCTTACAGCCCCTCGCGAGCACTGAAGCTTTCTTT.

The V gene is TRBV7-6, the J gene TRBJ2-1; no firm D call. This CDR3 comprises 13 residues. CDR1 SGHVS and CDR2 FNYEAQ come from the germline V gene. V gave up 2 bases and J gave up 7 bases, with 9 bases separating them. CDR3 sequence (DNA): TGTGCCAGCAGCTTATCTCGCGCGAATGAGCAGTTCTTC. This sequence encodes CASSLSRANEQFF.

V and J are TRBV2 and TRBJ1-1; TRBD1 is a possible D gene (6 bases). The germline V gene encodes CDR1 SNHLY and CDR2 FYNNEI. Trimming shortened V by 5 bases and J by 0 bases, and 16 bases separated the two germline ends. The CDR3 runs 16 residues. The CDR3 region has the DNA TGTGCCAGCAGTAAAAATGGACAGAGAATGAACACTGAAGCTTTCTTT. As protein: CASSKNGQRMNTEAFF.

The chain combines TRBV5-1 with TRBJ2-7, with TRBD2 matching 13 bases. Unmatched junction bases numbered 2, after V lost 3 bases and J lost 2 bases. Germline V gene sequence: CDR1 SGHRS, CDR2 YFSETQ. This CDR3 comprises 15 residues. CDR3 sequence (DNA): TGCGCCAGCAGCTCAGGGACTAGCGGGGCCTACGAGCAGTACTTC. Translating gives CASSSGTSGAYEQYF. The full variable domain, rest sourced from reference TRBV5-1 and TRBJ2-7, is KAGVTQTPRYLIKTRGQQVTLSCSPISGHRSVSWYQQTPGQGLQFLFEYFSETQRNKGNFPGRFSGRQFSNSRSEMNVSTLELGDSALYLCASSSGTSGAYEQYFGPGTRLTVT.

J is TRBJ2-7 and V is TRBV19, with D maybe TRBD1 (5 bases). The germline V and J ends were trimmed by 3 bases and 1 base, with 13 bases remaining between them. The CDR3 covers 15 residues. Germline assignment: CDR1 LNHDA and CDR2 SQIVND (reference sequence). DNA of the CDR3: TGTGCCAGTAGTATTTCCCCAGGGTCTTCCTACGAGCAGTACTTC. This translates into CASSISPGSSYEQYF. Complete variable domain (other parts from reference TRBV19 and TRBJ2-7): DGGITQSPKYLFRKEGQNVTLSCEQNLNHDAMYWYRQDPGQGLRLIYYSQIVNDFQKGDIAEGYSVSREKKESFPLTVTSAQKNPTAFYLCASSISPGSSYEQYFGPGTRLTVT.

This clone was counted a few times. J is TRBJ2-2 and V is TRBV11-3, with 9 bases lining up with TRBD2. The CDR3 has 16 residues. The V gene's germline CDR1 is SGHNT and CDR2 YENEEA. V gave up 2 bases and J gave up 4 bases; unmatched junction bases: 5. CDR3 amino acids: CASSLTLAGSTGELFF. For the CDR3, the DNA is TGTGCCAGCAGCTTAACGCTAGCGGGATCCACCGGGGAGCTGTTTTTT.

V and J are TRBV12-3 or TRBV12-4 and TRBJ1-2; 9 bases agree with TRBD1. The CDR3 is 13 residues long. Trimming cost V 8 bases and J 6 bases; bases outside gene matches: 7. CDR3 sequence: CASGQDRGNGYTF. The CDR3 DNA sequence: TGTGCCAGCGGCCAGGACAGGGGAAATGGCTACACCTTC.

The CDR3 loop reads CASSPPGGFYGYTF. Here the CDR3 DNA reads TGTGCCAGCAGCCCTCCTGGGGGGTTCTATGGCTACACCTTC. The chain couples TRBV11-2 to TRBJ1-2; a possible D gene is TRBD1 (5 bases). Trimming shortened V by 5 bases and J by 4 bases, and 14 bases separated the two germline ends. The CDR3 consists of 14 residues. Germline CDR1 and CDR2: SGHAT and FQNNGV. Complete variable domain (other parts from reference TRBV11-2 and TRBJ1-2): EAGVAQSPRYKIIEKRQSVAFWCNPISGHATLYWYQQILGQGPKLLIQFQNNGVVDDSQLPKDRFSAERLKGVDSTLKIQPAKLEDSAVYLCASSPPGGFYGYTFGSGTRLTVV.

V usage is TRBV5-4 and J usage is TRBJ2-3; 7 nucleotides align to TRBD1. Germline assignment: CDR1 SGHNT and CDR2 YYREEE (reference sequence). With 2 bases clipped from V and 4 bases from J, the junction kept 4 bases outside the gene matches. This CDR3 has 14 amino acids. Here the CDR3 reads CASSLGQGADTQYF. CDR3 coding DNA: TGTGCCAGCAGCTTAGGGCAGGGGGCAGATACGCAGTATTTT.

The chain has TRBV27 and TRBJ1-6; 7 bases fit TRBD1. CDR1 is MNHEY, CDR2 SMNVEV, per germline (reference sequence). The ends lost 3 bases at V and 10 bases at J; junction bases unmatched: 9. This CDR3 contains 15 residues. The CDR3 sequence: CASSFTGAWGSPLHF. The CDR3 region has the DNA TGTGCCAGCAGTTTCACAGGGGCCTGGGGGTCACCCCTCCACTTT.

The chain couples TRBV2 to TRBJ1-5, with a tentative D call TRBD1 (5 bases). The CDR3 spans 13 residues. Germline assignment: CDR1 SNHLY and CDR2 FYNNEI. Trimming took off 6 bases at V and 7 bases at J, with 13 bases between the two ends. The CDR3 here is CASSSGPFQPQHF. The CDR3 region has the DNA TGTGCCAGCAGCTCAGGGCCCTTCCAGCCCCAGCATTTT.

This chain uses TRBV5-6 with TRBJ2-1, with D unclear. This CDR3 is 13 amino acids long. Deletions cut 0 bases from V and 6 bases from J, with 7 bases between. CDR1 and CDR2 (germline): SGHDT, YYEEEE. CDR3 region: CASSLGFSNEQFF. DNA of the CDR3: TGTGCCAGCAGCTTGGGGTTCAGCAATGAGCAGTTCTTC.

The CDR3 sequence: CASTLSGGMGTEAFF. The DNA of the CDR3 is TGTGCCAGCACCCTCTCCGGCGGGATGGGAACTGAAGCTTTCTTT. V usage is TRBV7-9 and J usage is TRBJ1-1; D is unclear. V shed 7 bases and J shed 5 bases, with 20 bases lying between them. The length of the CDR3 is 15 residues. Germline V lookup: CDR1 SEHNR, CDR2 FQNEAQ (reference sequence).

V usage is TRBV5-1 and J usage is TRBJ2-5; TRBD1 aligns across 7 bases. Germline lookup yields CDR1 SGHRS and CDR2 YFSETQ. The CDR3 is 15 residues long. J was trimmed by 4 bases and V by 4 bases; bases with no gene match: 10. The CDR3 region is CASSLEGASRETQYF. The CDR3 nucleotides are TGCGCCAGCAGCCTCGAGGGGGCCTCACGAGAGACCCAGTACTTC.

The chain employs TRBV4-1 and TRBJ2-7; TRBD2 might be the D (5 bases). The CDR3 is 15 amino acids. Germline CDR1 and CDR2: MGHRA and YSYEKL. Trimming pared 5 bases from V and 2 bases from J, leaving 16 bases between. CDR3 residues: CASSLRLGAAYEQYF. The CDR3, as DNA: TGCGCCAGCAGCTTACGATTAGGAGCGGCCTACGAGCAGTACTTC.